These 7 T cell receptor beta chains came from one sample sequenced in a study of cytomegalovirus exposure and HLA in healthy donors. The PCR used 60 Vbeta and 13 Jbeta primers. Sequencing used immunoSEQ multiplex PCR; TCRdb keeps in-frame clones, though not all of them. The sample consists of about 86,000 clones, 75% to 80% of them appearing once. The sample consisted of PBMCs. Receptors originate from a female donor in good health and CMV-seronegative.

This chain uses TRBV7-4 with TRBJ1-5; no definite D call. This CDR3 region has 17 residues. The V end lost 4 bases, the J end lost 2 bases, and 18 bases lay between the germline ends. The germline gives CDR1 SGHVT, CDR2 SQSDAQ. The CDR3 spells CASSSHGVGRGNQPQHF. In nucleotides, the CDR3 is TGTGCCAGCAGCTCCCACGGAGTTGGCCGGGGCAATCAGCCCCAGCATTTT.

The CDR3 sequence: CASSLDSEDQPQHF. Written as DNA, the CDR3 is TGTGCCAGCAGCTTGGACTCCGAAGATCAGCCCCAGCATTTT. The chain uses TRBV11-2 and TRBJ1-5; no firm D call. V was pared by 3 bases and J by 5 bases, with 11 bases between. The CDR3 has 14 residues. Germline CDR1 reads SGHAT; CDR2 reads FQNNGV.

V and J are TRBV28 and TRBJ1-1; no firm D call. The V and J ends lost 2 bases and 1 base respectively, with 8 bases between them. The CDR3 has 14 residues. Germline CDR1 reads MDHEN; CDR2 reads SYDVKM. The CDR3 sequence: CASSLVTGNTEAFF. The CDR3 DNA reads as TGTGCCAGCAGTTTAGTGACGGGGAACACTGAAGCTTTCTTT.

This sequence joins TRBV7-2 and TRBJ2-1, with a tentative D call TRBD2 (7 bases). The CDR3 extends over 16 amino acids. Germline V CDR1 and CDR2: SGHTA, FQGNSA. Trimming shortened V by 1 base and J by 1 base, and 11 bases separated the two germline ends. Here the CDR3 reads CASSLVGGRSYNEQFF. CDR3 bases: TGTGCCAGCAGCTTAGTCGGGGGGCGGTCCTACAATGAGCAGTTCTTC. Looking up the rest from reference TRBV7-2 and TRBJ2-1 gives the full variable domain: GAGVSQSPSNKVTEKGKDVELRCDPISGHTALYWYRQSLGQGLEFLIYFQGNSAPDKSGLPSDRFSAERTGGSVSTLTIQRTQQEDSAVYLCASSLVGGRSYNEQFFGPGTRLTVL.

The V call is TRBV25-1, the J call TRBJ2-3; D ambiguous. The CDR3 length is 17 residues. From germline, CDR1 is MGHDK and CDR2 SYGVNS. The V and J ends lost 1 base and 5 bases respectively, with 19 bases between them. The CDR3 DNA follows: TGTGCCAGCAGTGAATCCCCCGGCCATCCCGCGGAAGATACGCAGTATTTT. This encodes CASSESPGHPAEDTQYF.

This rearrangement joins TRBV29-1 to TRBJ1-1, with 8 bases matching TRBD1. The trim removed 7 bases at V and 3 bases at J, leaving 7 bases unmatched. CDR3 length: 13 amino acids. Germline V gene lookup returns CDR1 SQVTM and CDR2 ANQGSEA. The DNA of the CDR3 is TGCAGCGATGCGGACAGGGAAGACACTGAAGCTTTCTTT. Its protein is CSDADREDTEAFF.

The rearrangement joins TRBV29-1 to TRBJ2-3; D is ambiguous. The CDR3 extends over 11 amino acids. Germline V CDR1 and CDR2: SQVTM, ANQGSEA. Written as DNA, the CDR3 is TGCAGTATTACTAAGTCGGATACGCAGTATTTT. This codes for CSITKSDTQYF.